This TCR beta chain comes out of a study of T cells in Graves' hyperthyroidism and ophthalmopathy. Regions amplified from RNA transcripts were the TCR beta CDR3 regions. When the TCR CDR3 underwent first-round RT-PCR, the HTBI primer set was used. TCRdb processed the multiplex PCR reads anew with MiXCR; each CDR3 protein has one entry. The repertoire holds hundreds of thousands of distinct CDR3 sequences, with 45% as singletons. Germline CDR1 and CDR2: DFQATT and SNEGSKA (reference sequence). Trimming took 3 bases from V and 4 from J; bases not matched to a gene: 8. This CDR3 contains 14 residues. Sequenced sample: peripheral blood or thyroid tissue (not recorded which). The chain carries TRBV20-1 and TRBJ2-7, with 8 bases fitting TRBD1. This receptor was obtained from an adult man with Graves' disease, either hyperthyroidism or ophthalmopathy (not recorded which). CDR3 nucleotide sequence: TGCAGTGCTAGCCAGGGGGCGCGGGAATACGAGCAGTACTTC. The encoded protein is CSASQGAREYEQYF.